This passage covers 13 T cell receptor beta chains from one sample sequenced in a study of blood T cell repertoires in COVID-19. TCRdb keeps only in-frame clones here, not all; method: immunoSEQ multiplex PCR. The sample includes 350,000 to 550,000 clones, about 90% of them seen just once. Sequencing was done on a sample of PBMCs or T cells enriched from blood (not recorded which). These receptors all come from a woman in her late teens or twenties with acute COVID-19.

This clone has only a few counts. The chain's CDR3 is CASSERGVLNEQFF. CDR3 nucleotide sequence: TGTGCCAGCAGTGAGCGGGGAGTCTTAAATGAGCAGTTCTTC. V is TRBV25-1 and J is TRBJ2-1; a weak D match, TRBD2 (6 bases). Deletions cut 3 bases from V and 7 bases from J, with 13 bases between. The CDR3 extends over 14 amino acids. Germline CDR1 MGHDK, CDR2 SYGVNS.

The chain employs TRBV2 and TRBJ2-2, with D tentatively TRBD2 (5 bases). The CDR3 has 15 amino acids. V was clipped by 6 bases and J by 6 bases, with 17 bases between them. Germline values: CDR1 SNHLY, CDR2 FYNNEI. The CDR3, as DNA: TGTGCCAGCAGAATGATGACTGGGAGTCCCGGGGAGCTGTTTTTT. Translating it yields CASRMMTGSPGELFF.

This clone was recorded a few times. V gene TRBV4-1 combines with J gene TRBJ1-1; no reliable D call. There are 16 residues in the CDR3. Germline values: CDR1 MGHRA, CDR2 YSYEKL. The V and J ends lost 0 bases and 0 bases respectively, with 11 bases between them. The CDR3: CASSQDRRALNTEAFF. As DNA, the CDR3 is TGCGCCAGCAGCCAAGATCGGAGGGCACTGAACACTGAAGCTTTCTTT.

The gene calls are TRBV27 and TRBJ2-1; 10 bases fit TRBD2. The junction had 1 base not matched to a gene; V was cut back by 5 bases and J by 0 bases. This CDR3 has 15 residues. Germline CDR1 MNHEY, CDR2 SMNVEV (reference sequence). In DNA, the CDR3 is TGTGCCAGCAGTCCTAGCGGGAGCTCCTACAATGAGCAGTTCTTC. The encoded protein is CASSPSGSSYNEQFF.

V and J are TRBV19 and TRBJ1-5, with 9 bases aligning to TRBD1. J gave up 5 bases and V 4 bases, and 9 bases lay outside the gene matches. CDR1 and CDR2 from the germline V gene are LNHDA and SQIVND (reference sequence). This CDR3 region has 16 residues. As DNA, the CDR3 is TGTGCCAGTAGTACGCAGAGGACAGGGGCATATCAGCCCCAGCATTTT. This translates into CASSTQRTGAYQPQHF.

The genes are TRBV28 and TRBJ2-1; D is undetermined. Between the trimmed V and J ends, which lost 10 bases and 0 bases, there was a span of 16 bases. The CDR3 is made up of 15 amino acids. Germline CDR1 is MDHEN and CDR2 is SYDVKM. The CDR3 nucleotides are TGTGCCACGATTCCCCCGGAGCGCTCCTACAATGAGCAGTTCTTC. This sequence encodes CATIPPERSYNEQFF.

V is TRBV5-1 and J is TRBJ1-6, with 8 bases fitting TRBD1. The length of the CDR3 is 14 residues. V shed 3 bases and J 8 bases; nucleotides not matched to a gene: 4. Germline V gene lookup returns CDR1 SGHRS and CDR2 YFSETQ. The CDR3 loop reads CASSSRGQDSPLHF. CDR3 coding DNA: TGCGCCAGCAGCTCCAGGGGGCAGGATTCACCCCTCCACTTT. The complete variable domain, with remaining parts taken from reference TRBV5-1 and TRBJ1-6, reads KAGVTQTPRYLIKTRGQQVTLSCSPISGHRSVSWYQQTPGQGLQFLFEYFSETQRNKGNFPGRFSGRQFSNSRSEMNVSTLELGDSALYLCASSSRGQDSPLHFGNGTRLTVT.

V usage is TRBV7-9 and J usage is TRBJ2-7, with 9 bases identical to TRBD1. This CDR3 has 12 residues. Per germline, CDR1 SEHNR and CDR2 FQNEAQ (reference sequence). V was pared by 8 bases and J by 4 bases, with 3 bases of the junction left unmatched. The DNA for the CDR3 is TGTGCCAGCTCAGGACAGGGGTACGAGCAGTACTTC. Translated, it gives CASSGQGYEQYF.

The rearrangement uses TRBV7-9 and TRBJ2-3; 9 bases align to TRBD2. CDR1 SEHNR and CDR2 FQNEAQ come from the germline V gene (reference sequence). V gave up 1 base and J gave up 3 bases; unmatched junction bases: 8. CDR3 length: 17 residues. CDR3 bases: TGTGCCAGCAGCTTAGTTCCGCGGGGGGGTAATACAGATACGCAGTATTTT. It is translated as CASSLVPRGGNTDTQYF.

The chain employs TRBV7-2 and TRBJ1-2; 8 bases are shared with TRBD1. This CDR3 region has 15 residues. The germline V gene has CDR1 SGHTA and CDR2 FQGNSA. The ends lost 5 bases at V and 8 bases at J; junction bases unmatched: 13. CDR3 sequence reads: CASSIDWTGTLGYTF. The CDR3, as DNA: TGTGCCAGCAGCATAGATTGGACAGGGACTCTCGGCTACACCTTC.

The chain links TRBV4-3 to TRBJ1-2; D call uncertain. This CDR3 has 15 amino acids. Trimming removed 0 bases at V and 1 base at J, with 9 bases between. Germline assignment: CDR1 LGHNA and CDR2 YSLEER. Here the CDR3 DNA reads TGCGCCAGCAGCCAAGAATGGGAGAATAACTATGGCTACACCTTC. Translating gives CASSQEWENNYGYTF.

The chain couples TRBV9 to TRBJ1-6, with 8 bases identical to TRBD1. Germline CDR1 reads SGDLS; CDR2 reads YYNGEE. The CDR3 is 15 amino acids. Trimming cost V 3 bases and J 7 bases; bases outside gene matches: 6. CDR3 protein: CASSEAGTGNSPLHF. The CDR3 DNA is TGTGCCAGCAGCGAGGCCGGGACAGGCAATTCACCCCTCCACTTT. Looking up the rest from reference TRBV9 and TRBJ1-6 gives the full variable domain: DSGVTQTPKHLITATGQRVTLRCSPRSGDLSVYWYQQSLDQGLQFLIQYYNGEERAKGNILERFSAQQFPDLHSELNLSSLELGDSALYFCASSEAGTGNSPLHFGNGTRLTVT.

The chain couples TRBV15 to TRBJ2-7; tentatively, D is TRBD1 (5 bases). The germline V gene has CDR1 LNHNV and CDR2 YYDKDF (reference sequence). CDR3 length: 15 amino acids. Trimming pared 2 bases from V and 3 bases from J, leaving 14 bases between. As DNA, the CDR3 is TGTGCCACCAGCAGAAACAGGACGCGAAGCTACGAGCAGTACTTC. Translation: CATSRNRTRSYEQYF.